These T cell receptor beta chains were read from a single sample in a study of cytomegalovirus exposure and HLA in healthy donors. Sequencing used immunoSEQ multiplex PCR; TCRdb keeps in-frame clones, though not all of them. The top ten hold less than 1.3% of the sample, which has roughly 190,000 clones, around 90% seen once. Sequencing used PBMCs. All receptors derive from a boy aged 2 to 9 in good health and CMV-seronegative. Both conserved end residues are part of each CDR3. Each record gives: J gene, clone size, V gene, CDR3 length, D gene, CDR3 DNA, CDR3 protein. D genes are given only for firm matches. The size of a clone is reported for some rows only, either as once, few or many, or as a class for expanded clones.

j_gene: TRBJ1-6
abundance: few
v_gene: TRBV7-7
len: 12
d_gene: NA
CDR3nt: TGTGCCAGCAGCCGGGGGGGTTCACCCCTCCACTTT
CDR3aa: CASSRGGSPLHF

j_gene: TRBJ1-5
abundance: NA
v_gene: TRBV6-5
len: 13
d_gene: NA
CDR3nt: TGTGCCAGCAGTGAAATCAACACGGGGCCCCAGCATTTT
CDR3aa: CASSEINTGPQHF

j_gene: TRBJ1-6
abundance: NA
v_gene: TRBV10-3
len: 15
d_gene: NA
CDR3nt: TGTGCCATCAGTGGCGAGAGGCCCGATAATTCACCCCTCCACTTT
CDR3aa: CAISGERPDNSPLHF

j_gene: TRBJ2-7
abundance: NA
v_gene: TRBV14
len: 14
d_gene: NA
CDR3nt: TGTGCCAGCAGCCAAGAGGTCAGGCCCTACGAGCAGTACTTC
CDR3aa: CASSQEVRPYEQYF

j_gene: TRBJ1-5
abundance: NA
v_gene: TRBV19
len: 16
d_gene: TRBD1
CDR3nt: TGTGCCAGTAGTTTGGGACAGGCCAAGCCATATCAGCCCCAGCATTTT
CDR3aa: CASSLGQAKPYQPQHF

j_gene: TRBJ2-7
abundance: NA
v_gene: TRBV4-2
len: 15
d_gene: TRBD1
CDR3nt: TGTGCCAGCAGCCAAGACGAGACAGGGGGTTACGAGCAGTACTTC
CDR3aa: CASSQDETGGYEQYF

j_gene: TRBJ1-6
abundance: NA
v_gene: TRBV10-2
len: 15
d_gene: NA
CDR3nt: TGCGCCAGCAGCGCCCAGACAGTGGGGGGTTCACCCCTCCACTTT
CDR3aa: CASSAQTVGGSPLHF

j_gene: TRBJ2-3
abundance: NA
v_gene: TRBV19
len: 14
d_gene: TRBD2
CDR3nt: TGTGCCACCAAGAGCGGGGGGATTAGAGATACGCAGTATTTT
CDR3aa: CATKSGGIRDTQYF

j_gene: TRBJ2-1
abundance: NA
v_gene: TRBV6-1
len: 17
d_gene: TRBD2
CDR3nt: TGTGCCAGCAGTGAAGCGCGAGCGGGAGGATACCGCAATGAGCAGTTCTTC
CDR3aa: CASSEARAGGYRNEQFF

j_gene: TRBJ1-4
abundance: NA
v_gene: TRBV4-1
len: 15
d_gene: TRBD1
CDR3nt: TGCGCCACCCGTGGAGACAGGGCGGGGGGGGAAAAACTGTTTTTT
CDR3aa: CATRGDRAGGEKLFF

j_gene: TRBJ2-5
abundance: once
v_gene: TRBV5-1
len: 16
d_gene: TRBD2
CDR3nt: TGCGCCAGCAGCCGATTGACTAGCGGCCGCCAAGAGACCCAGTACTTC
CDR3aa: CASSRLTSGRQETQYF

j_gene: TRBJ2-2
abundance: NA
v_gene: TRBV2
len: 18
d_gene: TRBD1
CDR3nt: TGTGCCAGCAGTGATAAGGTTCCGGGACAGTCGAACACCGGGGAGCTGTTTTTT
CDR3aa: CASSDKVPGQSNTGELFF

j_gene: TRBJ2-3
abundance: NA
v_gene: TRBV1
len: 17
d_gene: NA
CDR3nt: TGCACCAGCAGCCAGGTTATTCCGGGACAAAGCACAGATACGCAGTATTTT
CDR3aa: CTSSQVIPGQSTDTQYF

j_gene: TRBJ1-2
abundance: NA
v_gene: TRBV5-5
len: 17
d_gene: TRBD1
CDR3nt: TGTGCCAGCAGCTTGATCGACAGGGCAACCTCCGTCTATGGCTACACCTTC
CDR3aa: CASSLIDRATSVYGYTF

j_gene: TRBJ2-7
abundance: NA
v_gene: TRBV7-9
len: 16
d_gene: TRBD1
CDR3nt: TGTGCCAGCAGCCCCGGCTCGAGACAGGGGGCCTACGAGCAGTACTTC
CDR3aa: CASSPGSRQGAYEQYF

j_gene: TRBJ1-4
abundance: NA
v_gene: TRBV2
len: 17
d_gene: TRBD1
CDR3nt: TGTGCCAGCAGTGAAGACCTGGGACAGGGATTTATGGAAAAACTGTTTTTT
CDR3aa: CASSEDLGQGFMEKLFF

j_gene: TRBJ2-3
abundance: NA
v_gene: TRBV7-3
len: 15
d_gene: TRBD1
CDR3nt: TGTGCCAGCAGCTGGACAGGGGAAGGGGCAGATACGCAGTATTTT
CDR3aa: CASSWTGEGADTQYF

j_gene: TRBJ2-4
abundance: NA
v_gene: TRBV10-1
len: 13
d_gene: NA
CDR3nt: TGCGCCAGCAGTGATCCCCCGGGGGACATTCAGTACTTC
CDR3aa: CASSDPPGDIQYF

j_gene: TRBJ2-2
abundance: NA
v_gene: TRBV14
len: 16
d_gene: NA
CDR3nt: TGTGCCAGCAGCGGAAGGGACACAGCGAACACCGGGGAGCTGTTTTTT
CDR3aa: CASSGRDTANTGELFF

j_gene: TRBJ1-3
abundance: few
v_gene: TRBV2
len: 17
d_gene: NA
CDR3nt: TGTGCCAGCAGTGGTAGTCCGGTACAGGGTGCGGGAAACACCATATATTTT
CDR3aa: CASSGSPVQGAGNTIYF

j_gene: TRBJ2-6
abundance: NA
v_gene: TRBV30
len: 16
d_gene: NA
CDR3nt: TGTGCCTGGAGTGTATCCGTTTACTCTGGGGCCAACGTCCTGACTTTC
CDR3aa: CAWSVSVYSGANVLTF

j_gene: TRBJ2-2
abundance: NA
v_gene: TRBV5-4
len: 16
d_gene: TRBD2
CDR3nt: TGTGCCAGCAGTTCGGGACTAGCGGGAGACACCGGGGAGCTGTTTTTT
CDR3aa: CASSSGLAGDTGELFF

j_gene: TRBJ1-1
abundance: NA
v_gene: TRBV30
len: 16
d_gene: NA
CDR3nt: TGTGCCTGGAGTGGCCAATTTTCCACAGGGAGAACTGAAGCTTTCTTT
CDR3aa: CAWSGQFSTGRTEAFF

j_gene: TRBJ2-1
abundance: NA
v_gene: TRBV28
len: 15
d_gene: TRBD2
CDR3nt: TGTGCCAGCAAAGAGCTAGCGGGAATAAACAATGAGCAGTTCTTC
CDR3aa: CASKELAGINNEQFF

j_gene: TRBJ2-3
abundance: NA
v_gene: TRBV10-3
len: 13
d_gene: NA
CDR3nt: TGTGCCATACAAAGCGGATCCACAGATACGCAGTATTTT
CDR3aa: CAIQSGSTDTQYF

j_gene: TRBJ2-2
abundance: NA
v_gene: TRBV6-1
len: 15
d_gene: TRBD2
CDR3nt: TGTGCCAGCAGTGAATCTCTAGCGGGACCCGGGGAGCTGTTTTTT
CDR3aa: CASSESLAGPGELFF

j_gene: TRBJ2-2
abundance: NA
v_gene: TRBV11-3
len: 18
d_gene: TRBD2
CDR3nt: TGTGCCAGCAGCTTAAGTCTAGCGGGAGGGCCAGGGACCGGGGAGCTGTTTTTT
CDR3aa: CASSLSLAGGPGTGELFF

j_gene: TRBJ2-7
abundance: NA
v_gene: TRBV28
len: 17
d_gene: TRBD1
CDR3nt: TGTGCCAGCAGTTTGATAATCGGACAGGGTAGCGCCTACGAGCAGTACTTC
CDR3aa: CASSLIIGQGSAYEQYF

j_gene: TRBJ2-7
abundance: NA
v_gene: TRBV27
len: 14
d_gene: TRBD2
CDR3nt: TGTGCCAGCAGTTATAAGCGGGAGGGCCGCGAGCAGTACTTC
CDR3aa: CASSYKREGREQYF

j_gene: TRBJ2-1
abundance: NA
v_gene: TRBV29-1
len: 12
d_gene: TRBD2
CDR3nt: TGCAGCGTGACTAGCCCAGCCAATGAGCAGTTCTTC
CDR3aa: CSVTSPANEQFF

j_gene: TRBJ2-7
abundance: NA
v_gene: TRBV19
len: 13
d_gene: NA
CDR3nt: TGTGCCAGTAGTATATCAGGGCTCTACGAGCAGTACTTC
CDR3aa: CASSISGLYEQYF

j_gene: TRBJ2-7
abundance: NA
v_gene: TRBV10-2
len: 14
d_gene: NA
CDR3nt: TGCGCCAGCAGGGAGGGACAGACCAACTCCGAGCAGTACTTC
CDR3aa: CASREGQTNSEQYF

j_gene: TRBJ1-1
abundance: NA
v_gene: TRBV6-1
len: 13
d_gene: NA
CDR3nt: TGTGCCAGCAGTGAAGTCTCGAACACTGAAGCTTTCTTT
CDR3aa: CASSEVSNTEAFF

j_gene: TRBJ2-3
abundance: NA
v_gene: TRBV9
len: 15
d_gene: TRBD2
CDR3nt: TGTGCCAGCAGCGTCGGACTAGCGGGAACAGATACGCAGTATTTT
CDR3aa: CASSVGLAGTDTQYF

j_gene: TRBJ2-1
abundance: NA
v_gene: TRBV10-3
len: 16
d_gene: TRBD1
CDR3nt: TGTGCCATCAGTGGGAGCGGGACAGGGGCAAACAATGAGCAGTTCTTC
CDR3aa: CAISGSGTGANNEQFF

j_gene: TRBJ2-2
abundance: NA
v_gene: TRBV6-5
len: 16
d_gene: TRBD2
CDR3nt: TGTGCCAGCAGTTACTGGCGGGGGGCTAACACCGGGGAGCTGTTTTTT
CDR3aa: CASSYWRGANTGELFF

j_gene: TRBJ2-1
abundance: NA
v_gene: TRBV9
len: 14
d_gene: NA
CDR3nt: TGTGCCAGCAGCGTAGACACGGGGGAAGGTGAGCAGTTCTTC
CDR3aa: CASSVDTGEGEQFF

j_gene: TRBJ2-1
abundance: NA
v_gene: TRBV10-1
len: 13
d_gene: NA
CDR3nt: TGCGCCAGCAGTTGGGACTTTTACAATGAGCAGTTCTTC
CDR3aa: CASSWDFYNEQFF

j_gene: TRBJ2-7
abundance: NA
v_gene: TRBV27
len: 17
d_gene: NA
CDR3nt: TGTGCCAGCAGTTTATTGGCACCCCAGGGGTGGAGCTACGAGCAGTACTTC
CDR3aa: CASSLLAPQGWSYEQYF

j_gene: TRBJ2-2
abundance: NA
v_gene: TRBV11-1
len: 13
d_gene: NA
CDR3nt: TGTGCCAGCTCCTGGGGGGACACCGGGGAGCTGTTTTTT
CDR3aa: CASSWGDTGELFF

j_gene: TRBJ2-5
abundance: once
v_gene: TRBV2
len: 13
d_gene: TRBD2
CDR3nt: TGTGCCAGCAAGTGGGGGGGGCAAGAGACCCAGTACTTC
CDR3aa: CASKWGGQETQYF

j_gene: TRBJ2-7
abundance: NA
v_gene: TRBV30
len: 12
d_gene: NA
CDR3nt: TGTGCCTGGTCACAGACAGATCTCGAGCAGTACTTC
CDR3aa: CAWSQTDLEQYF

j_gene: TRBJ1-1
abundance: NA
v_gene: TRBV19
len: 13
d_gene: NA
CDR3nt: TGTGCCAGTAGTATAACAGGAGGGAGGCATGCTTTCTTT
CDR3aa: CASSITGGRHAFF

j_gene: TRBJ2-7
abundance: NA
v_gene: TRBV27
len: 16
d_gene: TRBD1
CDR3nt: TGTGCCAGCAGGGAACCGGGACAGGGGGCTGGATACGAGCAGTACTTC
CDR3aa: CASREPGQGAGYEQYF

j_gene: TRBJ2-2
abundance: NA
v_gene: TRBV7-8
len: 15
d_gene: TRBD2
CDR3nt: TGTGCCAGCAGCTTAGCGGGAGGGCCGGCCGGGGAGCTGTTTTTT
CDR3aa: CASSLAGGPAGELFF

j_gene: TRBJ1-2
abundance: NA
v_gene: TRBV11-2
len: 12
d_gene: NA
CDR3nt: TGTGCCAGCAGCTTGGGGGCTTATGGCTACACCTTC
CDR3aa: CASSLGAYGYTF

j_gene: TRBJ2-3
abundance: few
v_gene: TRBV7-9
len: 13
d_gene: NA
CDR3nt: TGTGCCAGCAGCTTAGGTTTCAGAGATACGCAGTATTTT
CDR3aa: CASSLGFRDTQYF

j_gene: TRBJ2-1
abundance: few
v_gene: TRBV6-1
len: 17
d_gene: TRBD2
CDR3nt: TGTGCCAGCAGTGACCCCCGGACTAGCGGGACCTACAATGAGCAGTTCTTC
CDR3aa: CASSDPRTSGTYNEQFF

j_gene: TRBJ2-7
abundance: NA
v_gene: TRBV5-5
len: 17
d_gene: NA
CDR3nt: TGTGCCAGCAGCTCCAACGGTGTTCCATCTAGCTCCTACGAGCAGTACTTC
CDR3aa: CASSSNGVPSSSYEQYF

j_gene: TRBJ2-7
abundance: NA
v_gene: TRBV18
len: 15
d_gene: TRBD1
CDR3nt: TGTGCCAGCTCACCAAGGGACAGGGATTCCAACGAGCAGTACTTC
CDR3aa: CASSPRDRDSNEQYF

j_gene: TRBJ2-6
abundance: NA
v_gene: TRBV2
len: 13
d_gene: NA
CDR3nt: TGTGCCAGCATGATCGGGGGTGCCAACGTCCTGACTTTC
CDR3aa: CASMIGGANVLTF

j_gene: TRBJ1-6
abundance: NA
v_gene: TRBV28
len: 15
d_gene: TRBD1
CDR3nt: TGTGCCAGCGGGGGTGGAGGACAGGGGAATTCACCCCTCCACTTT
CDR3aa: CASGGGGQGNSPLHF

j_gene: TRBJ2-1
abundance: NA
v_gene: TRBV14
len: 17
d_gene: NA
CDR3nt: TGTGCCAGCAGCCAGGTTATCTCTAGGGGGTCCTACAATGAGCAGTTCTTC
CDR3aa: CASSQVISRGSYNEQFF

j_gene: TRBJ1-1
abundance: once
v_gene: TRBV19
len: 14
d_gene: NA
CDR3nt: TGTGCCGCAAGACCAAAGAGGGAGAACACTGAAGCTTTCTTT
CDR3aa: CAARPKRENTEAFF